Reported below is one TCR beta chain. The antigen is not known. These data come from a study of CD8+ T cells in alopecia areata. Collected material from alopecia areata patients comprised lesional scalp punch biopsies and peripheral blood. From PBMCs, CD4+ and CD8+ T cells were sorted. Extraction and reverse transcription of RNA yielded cDNA as the sequencing template. The method was immunoSEQ multiplex PCR; TCRdb's version includes in-frame clones alone and lacks a portion of them. The sample holds 25,000 or so clones, about 50% seen once. Findings and caveats of the study: In lesional scalp, particularly from alopecia totalis/universalis, clonality was higher than in normal scalp. Sequencing of scalp samples also captures resident alphabeta T cells of normal skin.

The CDR3 has 15 residues. V was pared by 0 bases and J by 6 bases, with 11 bases between. Germline CDR1 MGHRA, CDR2 YSYEKL. This chain uses TRBV4-1 with TRBJ1-4, with D possibly TRBD1 on 6 matching bases. The source material was NKG2D-high CD8+ T cells sorted from blood. The sequence derives from a human donor with alopecia areata. CDR3 residues: CASSQEGTYYEKLFF. The CDR3 bases are TGCGCCAGCAGCCAAGAAGGGACATATTATGAAAAACTGTTTTTT.